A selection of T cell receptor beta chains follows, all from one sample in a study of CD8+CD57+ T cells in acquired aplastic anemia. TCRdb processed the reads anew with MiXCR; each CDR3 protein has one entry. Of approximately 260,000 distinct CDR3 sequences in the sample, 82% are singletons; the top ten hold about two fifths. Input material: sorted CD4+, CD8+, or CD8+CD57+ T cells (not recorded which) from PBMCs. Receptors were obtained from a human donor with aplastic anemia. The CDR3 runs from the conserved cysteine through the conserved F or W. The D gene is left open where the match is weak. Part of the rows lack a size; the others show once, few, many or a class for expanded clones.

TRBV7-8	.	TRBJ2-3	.	CASGLGGADTTHYF	TGTGCCAGCGGGTTAGGGGGAGCAGACACTACGCATTATTTT
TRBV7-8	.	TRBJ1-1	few	CASSGVGGANTESFF	TGTGCCAGCAGTGGGGTGGGGGGGGCCAATACTGAATCTTTCTTT
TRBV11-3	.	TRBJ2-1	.	CASSLRSIEYGINEQFF	TGTGCCAGCAGCTTACGGAGTATAGAGTATGGAATCAATGAGCAGTTCTTC
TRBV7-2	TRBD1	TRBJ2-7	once	CASTRDRGLYEQYF	TGTGCCAGCACCCGGGACAGGGGGCTCTACGAGCAGTACTTC
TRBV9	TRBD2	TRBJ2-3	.	CASSAGTSGIDTPDTQYF	TGTGCCAGCAGCGCCGGGACTAGCGGAATAGATACGCCAGATACGCAGTATTTT
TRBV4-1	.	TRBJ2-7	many	CASSQASGSSYEQYF	TGCGCCAGCAGCCAAGCTTCAGGGAGCTCCTACGAGCAGTACTTC
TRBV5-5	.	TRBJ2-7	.	CASSLDIEPYEQYF	TGTGCCAGCAGCTTGGACATCGAACCCTACGAGCAGTACTTC
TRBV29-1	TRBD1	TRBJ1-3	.	CSVKTGNSGNTIYF	TGCAGCGTTAAGACAGGGAACTCTGGAAACACCATATATTTT
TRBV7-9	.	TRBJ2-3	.	CASSVGEERKATQYF	TGTGCCAGCAGCGTAGGGGAAGAGCGCAAAGCTACGCAGTATTTT
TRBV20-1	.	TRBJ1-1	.	CSARDRGLNTEAFF	TGCAGTGCTAGAGACCGGGGATTGAACACTGAAGCTTTCTTT
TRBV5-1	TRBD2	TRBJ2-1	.	CASSLAVTSSYNEQFF	TGCGCCAGCAGCTTGGCTGTGACTAGCAGCTACAATGAGCAGTTCTTC
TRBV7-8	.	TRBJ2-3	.	CASSISSTEAQFF	TGTGCCAGCAGCATCTCGAGCACCGAGGCGCAGTTTTTT
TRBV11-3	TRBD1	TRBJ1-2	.	CASSSTGDLYYGYTF	TGTGCCAGCAGTTCGACAGGGGACTTGTACTATGGCTACACCTTC
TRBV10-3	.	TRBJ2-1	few	CAISEWLYNEQFF	TGTGCCATCAGTGAATGGTTGTACAATGAGCAGTTCTTC
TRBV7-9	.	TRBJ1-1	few	CASSFQLSGGTEEFF	TGTGCCAGCAGCTTTCAACTGAGCGGGGGCACCGAAGAGTTCTTT
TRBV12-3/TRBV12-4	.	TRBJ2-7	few	CASSTTGGPYAQYF	TGTGCCAGCAGTACCACCGGAGGTCCCTACGCGCAGTACTTC
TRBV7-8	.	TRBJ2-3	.	CASSDAGIHEQFFF	TGTGCCAGCAGTGATGCGGGGATCCATGAGCAGTTCTTTTTT
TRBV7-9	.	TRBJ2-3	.	CASSVERGREYF	TGTGCCAGCAGCGTTGAAAGAGGTAGGGAGTATTTT
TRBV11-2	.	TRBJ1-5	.	CASSLDVLTNQPQHF	TGTGCCAGCAGCTTAGATGTACTAACCAATCAGCCCCAGCATTTT
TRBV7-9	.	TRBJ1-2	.	CASSPVDGGEDTQYTF	TGTGCCAGCAGCCCCGTTGACGGGGGGGAGGATACGCAGTACACCTTC
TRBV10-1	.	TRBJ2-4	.	CASRESGGQSRNMQYF	TGTGCCAGCAGGGAGTCGGGGGGACAGTCGAGAAACATGCAGTACTTC
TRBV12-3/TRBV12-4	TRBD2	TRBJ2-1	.	CASSLEGTSGYNEQFF	TGTGCCAGCAGTTTAGAGGGGACTAGCGGTTACAATGAGCAGTTCTTC
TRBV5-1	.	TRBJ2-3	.	CASSLAGRGLDTQYF	TGCGCCAGCAGCTTGGCAGGGAGAGGCTTAGATACGCAGTATTTT
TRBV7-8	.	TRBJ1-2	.	CASSLSLKHTYGYTF	TGTGCCAGCAGCTTAAGCCTCAAGCATACCTATGGCTACACCTTC